Included here is one TCR beta chain sequence, with context. This specimen belongs to a study of blood T cell repertoires in COVID-19. Across the whole study: Acute and convalescent COVID-19 specimens originated in the United States, Italy and Spain. T cells, B-cell-depleted T cells, or PBMCs supplied cDNA or gDNA.

Authors' processing steps: By means of reference gene primer amplification, nucleated cell counts were estimated. Clones were read by immunoSEQ multiplex PCR, and TCRdb kept only the in-frame ones, dropping some. The D gene and trimming were derived from the DNA, and the V and J assignments and clone size from that table. This sample carries about 220,000 clones, approximately 84% of them seen once, and the ten largest clones take about 2.9%. The sequence came from a woman in her thirties who had recovered from COVID-19. The sample taken for sequencing was peripheral blood.

CDR3 coding DNA: TGCGCCAGCAGCCCGGGCCAGGGCTCCTACAATGAGCAGTTCTTC. Its translation: CASSPGQGSYNEQFF. J is TRBJ2-1 and V is TRBV5-1, with D possibly matching TRBD1 (5 bases). Per germline, CDR1 SGHRS and CDR2 YFSETQ. The V end was cut by 4 bases, the J end by 0 bases, with 11 bases between. The CDR3 has 15 amino acids.